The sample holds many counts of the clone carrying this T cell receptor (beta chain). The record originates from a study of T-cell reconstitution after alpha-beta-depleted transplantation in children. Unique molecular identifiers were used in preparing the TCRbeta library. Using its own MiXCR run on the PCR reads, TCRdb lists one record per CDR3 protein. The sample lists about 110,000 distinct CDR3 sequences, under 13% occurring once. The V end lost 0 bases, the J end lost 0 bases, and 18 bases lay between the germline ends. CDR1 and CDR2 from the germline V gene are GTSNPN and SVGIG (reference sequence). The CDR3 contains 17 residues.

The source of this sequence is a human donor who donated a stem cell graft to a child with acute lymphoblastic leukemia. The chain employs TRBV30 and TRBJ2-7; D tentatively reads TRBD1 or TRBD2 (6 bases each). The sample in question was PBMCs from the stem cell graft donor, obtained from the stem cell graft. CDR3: CAWSVSSGGLLSYEQYF. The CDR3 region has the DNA TGTGCCTGGAGTGTGAGTAGTGGGGGGCTCCTCTCCTACGAGCAGTACTTC.